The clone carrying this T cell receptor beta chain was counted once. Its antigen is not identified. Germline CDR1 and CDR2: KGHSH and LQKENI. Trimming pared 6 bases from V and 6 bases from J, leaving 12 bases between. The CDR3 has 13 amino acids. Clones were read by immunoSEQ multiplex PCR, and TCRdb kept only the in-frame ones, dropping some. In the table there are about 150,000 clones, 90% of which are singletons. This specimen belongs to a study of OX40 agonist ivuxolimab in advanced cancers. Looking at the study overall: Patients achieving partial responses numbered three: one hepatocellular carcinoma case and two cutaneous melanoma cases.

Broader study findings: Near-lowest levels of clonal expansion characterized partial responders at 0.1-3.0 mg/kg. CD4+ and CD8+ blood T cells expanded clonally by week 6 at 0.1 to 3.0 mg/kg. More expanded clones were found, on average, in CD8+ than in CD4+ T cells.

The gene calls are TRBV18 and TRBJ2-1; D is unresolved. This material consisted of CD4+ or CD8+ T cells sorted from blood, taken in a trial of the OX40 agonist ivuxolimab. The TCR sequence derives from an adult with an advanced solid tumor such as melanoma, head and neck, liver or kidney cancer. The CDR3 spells CASSPQGINEQFF. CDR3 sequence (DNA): TGTGCCAGCTCGCCTCAAGGGATCAATGAGCAGTTCTTC.